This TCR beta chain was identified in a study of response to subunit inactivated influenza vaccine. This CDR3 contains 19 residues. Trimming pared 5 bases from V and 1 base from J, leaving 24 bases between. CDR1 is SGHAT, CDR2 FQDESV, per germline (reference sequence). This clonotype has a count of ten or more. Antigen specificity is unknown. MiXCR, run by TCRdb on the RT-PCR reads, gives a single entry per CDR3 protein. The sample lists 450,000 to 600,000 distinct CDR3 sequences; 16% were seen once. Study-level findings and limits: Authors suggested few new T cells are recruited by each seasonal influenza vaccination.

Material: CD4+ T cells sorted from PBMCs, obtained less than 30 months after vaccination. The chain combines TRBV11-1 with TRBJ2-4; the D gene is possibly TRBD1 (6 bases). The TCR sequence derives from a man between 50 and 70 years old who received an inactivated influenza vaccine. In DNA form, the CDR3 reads TGTGCCAGCAGCCCAGCGATCAATTCACAGGGAAGGGCCAAAAACATTCAGTACTTC. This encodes CASSPAINSQGRAKNIQYF.